The 15 T cell receptor beta chains below were found in one sample sequenced in a study of blood T cell repertoires in COVID-19. Profiling relied on immunoSEQ multiplex PCR, and the TCRdb table lists in-frame clones only, not all of them. This table holds approximately 70,000 clones, 75% to 95% found once. The specimen sequenced was peripheral blood. The source of these receptors is a woman aged 55-70 years with active COVID-19.

The CDR3 DNA sequence: TGTGCCAGCAGCATACGCAGGGGGCAAGAGCAGTTCTTC. This sequence encodes CASSIRRGQEQFF. The chain links TRBV7-6 to TRBJ2-1, with 8 positions matching TRBD1. CDR1 and CDR2 from the germline V gene are SGHVS and FNYEAQ. This CDR3 comprises 13 residues. V trimming: 5 bases; J trimming: 10 bases; junction bases outside the gene matches: 7.

V gene TRBV5-1 combines with J gene TRBJ2-1; the D gene is possibly TRBD1 (6 bases). This CDR3 has 15 amino acids. Germline V CDR1 and CDR2: SGHRS, YFSETQ. Trimming left V 4 bases short and J 9 bases short, with 20 bases between. The CDR3 DNA is TGCGCCAGCAGCCCTGCCCAGGGACAAATTGGTGAGCAGTTCTTC. It translates to CASSPAQGQIGEQFF.

The chain combines TRBV5-1 with TRBJ2-5, with a weak D call TRBD1 (5 bases). Trimming removed 5 bases at V and 1 base at J, with 9 bases between. Germline lookup yields CDR1 SGHRS and CDR2 YFSETQ. The CDR3 totals 13 residues. CDR3 loop: CASREGVQETQYF. CDR3 bases: TGCGCCAGCAGAGAAGGGGTCCAAGAGACCCAGTACTTC.

The CDR3 DNA reads as TGTGCCAGCAGCTTAGCTCCAACTATAATGGCCCGCACAGATACGCAGTATTTT. Protein sequence: CASSLAPTIMARTDTQYF. The chain has TRBV7-9 and TRBJ2-3; the D is unclear. V was clipped by 0 bases and J by 1 base, with 17 bases between them. The V gene's germline CDR1 is SEHNR and CDR2 FQNEAQ (reference sequence). The CDR3 length is 18 residues.

This chain connects TRBV5-5 to TRBJ1-2; 12 bases match TRBD1. The ends lost 3 bases at V and 6 bases at J; junction bases unmatched: 9. This CDR3 is 16 amino acids long. Germline values: CDR1 SGHKS, CDR2 YYEKEE (reference sequence). In DNA, the CDR3 is TGTGCCAGCAGCTCCTCGGGACAGGGGGCGATGGATGGCTACACCTTC. Protein product: CASSSSGQGAMDGYTF. Based on the CDR3 plus reference TRBV5-5 and TRBJ1-2, the full variable domain is DAGVTQSPTHLIKTRGQQVTLRCSPISGHKSVSWYQQVLGQGPQFIFQYYEKEERGRGNFPDRFSARQFPNYSSELNVNALLLGDSALYLCASSSSGQGAMDGYTFGSGTRLTVV.

The rearrangement joins TRBV19 to TRBJ1-5; TRBD1 matches at 8 bases. The CDR3 loop spans 15 amino acids. The germline gives CDR1 LNHDA, CDR2 SQIVND (reference sequence). V lost 5 bases, J lost 7 bases, and 10 bases stayed unmatched. The CDR3 sequence is CASSPRTGPRQPQHF. The CDR3 DNA follows: TGTGCCAGTAGTCCGAGGACAGGGCCCCGCCAGCCCCAGCATTTT.

The V call is TRBV7-9, the J call TRBJ2-3; tentatively, D is TRBD2 (6 bases). CDR1 is SEHNR and CDR2 is FQNEAQ in the germline V gene (reference sequence). This CDR3 is built from 13 residues. Between the trimmed V and J ends, which lost 5 bases and 4 bases, there was a span of 10 bases. The chain's CDR3 is CASSRRDPDTQYF. The CDR3, as DNA: TGTGCCAGCAGCCGGCGGGATCCAGATACGCAGTATTTT.

The genes are TRBV28 and TRBJ2-3; 12 positions agree with TRBD2. Germline CDR1 reads MDHEN; CDR2 reads SYDVKM. This CDR3 spans 19 amino acids. V trimming: 4 bases; J trimming: 4 bases; junction bases outside the gene matches: 15. The CDR3 sequence: CASSSPSGRAWGEADTQYF. The CDR3 nucleotides read TGTGCCAGCAGTTCCCCTAGCGGGAGGGCCTGGGGGGAGGCAGATACGCAGTATTTT.

V usage is TRBV18 and J usage is TRBJ2-4; 9 positions match TRBD1. CDR1 is KGHSH and CDR2 is LQKENI in the germline V gene. V lost 2 bases, J lost 1 base, and 6 bases stayed unmatched. The CDR3 is made up of 17 amino acids. CDR3: CASSPARTGEAKNIQYF. As DNA, the CDR3 is TGTGCCAGCTCACCAGCGAGGACAGGGGAGGCCAAAAACATTCAGTACTTC.

The rearrangement links TRBV4-1 to TRBJ2-3; 8 positions agree with TRBD1. Germline CDR1 and CDR2: MGHRA and YSYEKL. This CDR3 spans 19 amino acids. The ends lost 3 bases at V and 3 bases at J; junction bases unmatched: 17. CDR3 in amino acids: CASSHPGESRGRGTDTQYF. In DNA form, the CDR3 reads TGCGCCAGCAGCCACCCGGGCGAAAGCAGGGGGCGCGGGACAGATACGCAGTATTTT.

This clone has a single count. This rearrangement joins TRBV19 to TRBJ2-7; 10 bases align to TRBD2. The junction had 13 bases not matched to a gene; V was cut back by 5 bases and J by 6 bases. The CDR3 is 16 amino acids. Germline values: CDR1 LNHDA, CDR2 SQIVND (reference sequence). CDR3 bases: TGTGCCAGTAGTCCCCGGGGAGCGGGAGGGCCCGGCGAGCAGTACTTC. It translates to CASSPRGAGGPGEQYF.

The chain links TRBV7-9 to TRBJ2-7; D is ambiguous. Germline CDR1 reads SEHNR; CDR2 reads FQNEAQ (reference sequence). V gave up 4 bases and J gave up 4 bases, with 11 bases separating them. This CDR3 region has 13 residues. This chain's CDR3 is CASSSRFFYEQYF. The CDR3 bases are TGTGCCAGCAGCTCCCGGTTCTTTTACGAGCAGTACTTC.

The J gene is TRBJ2-5, the V gene TRBV5-1, with D possibly being TRBD2 (6 bases). This CDR3 has 16 residues. Trimming shortened V by 6 bases and J by 5 bases, and 23 bases separated the two germline ends. Germline-derived CDR1 and CDR2 are SGHRS and YFSETQ. CDR3 DNA: TGCGCCAGCAAGGGACGGGGCGGGATGGGAGAGGAGACCCAGTACTTC. Its protein is CASKGRGGMGEETQYF.

The CDR3 reads CASSQGWNTEAFF. The DNA of the CDR3 is TGTGCCAGCAGTCAGGGGTGGAACACTGAAGCTTTCTTT. The rearrangement uses TRBV6-5 and TRBJ1-1; perhaps TRBD1 as D (6 bases). V was cut by 5 bases and J by 1 base, with 8 bases left in between. Per the germline V gene, CDR1 is MNHEY and CDR2 is SVGAGI. CDR3 size: 13 residues.

The chain recombines TRBV6-5 with TRBJ2-7, with 10 bases fitting TRBD1. CDR3 size: 13 residues. Germline CDR1 and CDR2: MNHEY and SVGAGI. With V trimmed by 7 bases and J by 6 bases, 6 bases remained unmatched. The CDR3 is CASTGQGTSEQYF. CDR3 DNA: TGTGCCAGCACGGGACAGGGGACCTCCGAGCAGTACTTC.